Detailed here is one T cell receptor (beta chain). Antigen unknown. This table comes from immunoSEQ multiplex PCR, and its TCRdb copy is limited to in-frame clones, with some not included. The sample gives about 130,000 clones, around 90% of which show up once; around 1.6% is in the top ten. The sample belongs to a study of T cell responses to AZD1222 COVID-19 vaccine. Germline V gene lookup returns CDR1 LNHNV and CDR2 YYDKDF (reference sequence). This CDR3 region has 15 residues. V lost 5 bases and J lost 2, with 13 bases in between. Study conclusions and caveats: Repertoire sampling occurred only after the peak T cell response.

The sequence derives from an adult in good health. The J gene is TRBJ1-5, the V gene TRBV15, with D tentatively TRBD1 (6 bases). Sequencing was performed on peripheral blood, taken on day 0 of AZD1222 vaccination. CDR3 in DNA: TGTGCCACCAGCGCCCAACAGGGAGGCAATCAGCCCCAGCATTTT. This translates into CATSAQQGGNQPQHF.